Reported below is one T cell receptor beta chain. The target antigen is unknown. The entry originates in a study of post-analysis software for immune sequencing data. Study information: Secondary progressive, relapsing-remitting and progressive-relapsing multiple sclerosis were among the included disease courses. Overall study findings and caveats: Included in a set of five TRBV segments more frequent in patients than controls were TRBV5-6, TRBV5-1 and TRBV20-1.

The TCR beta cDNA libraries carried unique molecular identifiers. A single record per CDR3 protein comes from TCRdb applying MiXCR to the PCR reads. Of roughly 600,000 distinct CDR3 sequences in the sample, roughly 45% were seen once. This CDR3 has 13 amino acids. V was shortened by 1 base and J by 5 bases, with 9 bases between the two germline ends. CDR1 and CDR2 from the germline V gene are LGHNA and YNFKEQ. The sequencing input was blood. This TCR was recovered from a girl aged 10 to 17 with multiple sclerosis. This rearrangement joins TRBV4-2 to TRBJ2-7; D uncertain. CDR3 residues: CASSQGPINEQYF. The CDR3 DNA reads TGTGCCAGCAGCCAAGGACCAATCAACGAGCAGTACTTC.